This entry lists 20 T cell receptor beta chains sequenced from one sample in a study of human T cells and chemical hapten exposure. MiXCR, applied by TCRdb to the RACE reads, yields one record per CDR3 protein. The table includes around 250,000 distinct CDR3 sequences, 7.5% to 10% detected once. The time point was: pre-sensitization, week 0. The treatment denotes: therapeutic diphenylcyclopropenone sensitization with weekly scalp DPC. The specimen was whole blood, collected in connection with sensitization to the hapten diphenylcyclopropenone (DPC). The receptors were sampled from a woman aged 40 to 50 with alopecia areata. Some clones in this sample may be carry-over from other donors' samples.

This clonotype was detected many times. The DNA for the CDR3 is TGTGCCAGCAGCCCGAGGCCCGACGGGTTACTGTTTTTT. It specifies CASSPRPDGLLFF. The chain carries TRBV9 and TRBJ1-4, with unresolved D. The CDR3 contains 13 residues. Trimming took 4 bases from V and 13 from J, leaving 17 bases between them. Per germline, CDR1 SGDLS and CDR2 YYNGEE.

This clonotype occurred a few times. The V call is TRBV5-1, the J call TRBJ2-3; TRBD2 aligns across 7 bases. The CDR3 has 18 residues. Losses at the gene ends were 0 bases for V and 1 base for J; bases not matched to a gene: 11. In germline, CDR1 is SGHRS, CDR2 YFSETQ. DNA of the CDR3: TGCGCCAGCAGCTTGGATATTGGGGCGGGAGCCGGCACAGATACGCAGTATTTT. It encodes CASSLDIGAGAGTDTQYF.

The V and J genes are TRBV20-1 and TRBJ2-2, with D possibly matching TRBD1 (5 bases). Germline V gene lookup returns CDR1 DFQATT and CDR2 SNEGSKA (reference sequence). The V gene lost 5 bases and the J gene lost 3 bases, with 10 bases spanning the gap. The CDR3 contains 13 residues. As DNA, the CDR3 is TGCAGTGCTCCACAGGTTGACACCGGGGAGCTGTTTTTT. Its protein product is CSAPQVDTGELFF.

This chain connects TRBV29-1 to TRBJ2-2; D unresolved. CDR3 length equals 14 residues. Trimming took 2 bases from V and 1 from J, leaving 8 bases between them. The germline gives CDR1 SQVTM, CDR2 ANQGSEA. The CDR3, as DNA: TGCAGCGTTGAATTGCGACAGAACACCGGGGAGCTGTTTTTT. Its protein is CSVELRQNTGELFF.

The chain joins TRBV6-2 or TRBV6-3 to TRBJ2-1; 9 nucleotides agree with TRBD1. This CDR3 has 15 residues. J was trimmed by 6 bases and V by 6 bases; bases with no gene match: 9. Germline V gives CDR1 MNHEY, CDR2 SVGEGT. CDR3 coding DNA: TGTGCCAGCAGCTCCTGGGGACAGGGCGTCAATGAGCAGTTCTTC. It is translated as CASSSWGQGVNEQFF.

Only a few counts were recorded for this clonotype. This sequence joins TRBV2 and TRBJ2-1; TRBD2 agrees at 10 bases. The CDR3 extends over 13 amino acids. Per germline, CDR1 SNHLY and CDR2 FYNNEI. Trimming at V came to 6 bases and at J to 10 bases, leaving 6 bases not matched to a gene. CDR3 residues: CASRGLAGVEQFF. The CDR3 DNA is TGTGCCAGCAGAGGGCTAGCGGGAGTGGAGCAGTTCTTC.

This clonotype was counted only a few times. The chain combines TRBV4-2 with TRBJ2-7; D remains ambiguous. The CDR3 is 14 residues long. Germline CDR1 LGHNA, CDR2 YNFKEQ. The V end was cut by 0 bases, the J end by 5 bases, with 11 bases between. CDR3 sequence reads: CASSQELGFHEQYF. CDR3 sequence (DNA): TGTGCCAGCAGCCAAGAGTTGGGATTCCACGAGCAGTACTTC.

In its sample, this clonotype was seen a few times. The genes are TRBV20-1 and TRBJ2-7, with 10 bases identical to TRBD1. Germline trimming cut 0 bases from V and 3 bases from J; bases unmatched to any gene: 8. The germline CDR1 and CDR2 sequences are DFQATT and SNEGSKA (reference sequence). The CDR3 loop spans 16 amino acids. The CDR3 DNA reads TGCAGTGCTAGAGATATAGAGACAGGGGGCTTCTACGAGCAGTACTTC. Its protein product is CSARDIETGGFYEQYF.

The rearrangement joins TRBV4-3 to TRBJ2-3, with 9 bases identical to TRBD2. This CDR3 contains 15 residues. Per germline, CDR1 LGHNA and CDR2 YSLEER. Unmatched junction bases numbered 3, after V lost 1 base and J lost 4 bases. CDR3 residues: CASSQGGRDADTQYF. CDR3 sequence (DNA): TGCGCCAGCAGCCAAGGCGGGAGGGACGCAGATACGCAGTATTTT.

The J gene is TRBJ1-2, the V gene TRBV5-1; D unclear. The CDR3 has 12 amino acids. The germline V gene encodes CDR1 SGHRS and CDR2 YFSETQ. The germline V and J ends were trimmed by 5 bases and 2 bases, with 7 bases remaining between them. The DNA of the CDR3 is TGCGCCAGCAGTCGGGAAAACTATGGCTACACCTTC. It codes for CASSRENYGYTF.

This clonotype was recorded a few times. V usage is TRBV28 and J usage is TRBJ2-7; 9 bases align to TRBD2. From germline, CDR1 is MDHEN and CDR2 SYDVKM. CDR3 length: 14 residues. The V segment lost 7 bases and the J segment 2 bases; nucleotides outside the gene matches: 6. The chain's CDR3 is CASTLTSGPYEQYF. The CDR3 DNA sequence: TGTGCCAGCACCCTGACTAGCGGTCCCTACGAGCAGTACTTC.

This clonotype was recorded a few times. V and J are TRBV7-6 and TRBJ2-1; D is possibly TRBD2 (6 bases). Germline V gives CDR1 SGHVS, CDR2 FNYEAQ. This CDR3 has 16 amino acids. Trimming cost V 0 bases and J 5 bases, with 14 bases left between them. The DNA of the CDR3 is TGTGCCAGCAGCTTAGCCACTAGCAGAGGGGACAATGAGCAGTTCTTC. Translated, it gives CASSLATSRGDNEQFF.

The sample holds many counts of this clonotype. The gene calls are TRBV29-1 and TRBJ1-1; 10 nucleotides line up with TRBD1. The junction had 5 bases not matched to a gene; V was cut back by 6 bases and J by 7 bases. CDR1 is SQVTM and CDR2 is ANQGSEA in the germline V gene. The CDR3 extends over 12 amino acids. CDR3 loop: CSVADRGREAFF. The CDR3 DNA follows: TGCAGCGTGGCTGACAGGGGGCGTGAAGCTTTCTTT.

The chain has TRBV7-9 and TRBJ2-2; 11 nucleotides match TRBD2. J was trimmed by 3 bases and V by 7 bases; bases with no gene match: 4. The CDR3 has 15 amino acids. Germline lookup yields CDR1 SEHNR and CDR2 FQNEAQ (reference sequence). The CDR3 loop reads CASIFSGRDTGELFF. The CDR3 DNA reads as TGTGCCAGCATTTTTAGCGGGAGGGACACCGGGGAGCTGTTTTTT. Variable domain in full (rest from reference TRBV7-9 and TRBJ2-2): DTGVSQNPRHKITKRGQNVTFRCDPISEHNRLYWYRQTLGQGPEFLTYFQNEAQLEKSRLLSDRFSAERPKGSFSTLEIQRTEQGDSAMYLCASIFSGRDTGELFFGEGSRLTVL.

This clonotype was picked up many times. The chain has TRBV6-6 and TRBJ1-2, with D maybe TRBD1 (5 bases). Germline CDR1 reads MNHNY; CDR2 reads SVGAGI (reference sequence). The CDR3 loop spans 15 amino acids. The V and J ends lost 6 bases and 0 bases respectively, with 14 bases between them. The CDR3 region has the DNA TGTGCCAGCAGGGGGGGACGGCGACCTAACTATGGCTACACCTTC. Amino acid sequence: CASRGGRRPNYGYTF.

The chain uses TRBV7-2 and TRBJ2-5; 12 bases are a match to TRBD2. The CDR3 sequence is 15 residues long. Germline values: CDR1 SGHTA, CDR2 FQGNSA. The trim removed 2 bases at V and 5 bases at J, leaving 3 bases unmatched. CDR3 nucleotides: TGTGCCAGCAGCTTACCTAGCGGGAGGGCGGAGACCCAGTACTTC. Its protein product is CASSLPSGRAETQYF.

V is TRBV10-3 and J is TRBJ1-3; 11 nucleotides align to TRBD1. The J segment lost 2 bases and the V segment lost 6 bases, leaving 6 bases of the junction unmatched. This CDR3 has 16 amino acids. Germline-derived CDR1 and CDR2 are ENHRY and SYGVKD. CDR3 coding DNA: TGTGCCATCAGCGGGACAGGGGGAAACGCTGGAAACACCATATATTTT. Translated: CAISGTGGNAGNTIYF.

This clonotype was counted between two and nine times. The chain is built from TRBV20-1 and TRBJ2-5; D gene uncertain. CDR3 length equals 13 residues. Germline V gives CDR1 DFQATT, CDR2 SNEGSKA (reference sequence). The V end was cut by 5 bases, the J end by 4 bases, with 14 bases between. Here the CDR3 DNA reads TGCAGTGCTGGGTGGGGAACCGGAGAGACCCAGTACTTC. Its protein is CSAGWGTGETQYF.

This clonotype has a count of ten or more. The rearrangement joins TRBV4-3 to TRBJ2-7; 9 bases align to TRBD2. Germline CDR1 is LGHNA and CDR2 is YSLEER. The CDR3 extends over 16 amino acids. V lost 0 bases and J lost 2; bases outside the gene matches: 5. The CDR3 nucleotides are TGCGCCAGCAGCCAAGAATATGCGGGGGGGGCCTACGAGCAGTACTTC. Residues: CASSQEYAGGAYEQYF.

The genes are TRBV7-9 and TRBJ2-1, with 8 positions matching TRBD2. Germline assignment: CDR1 SEHNR and CDR2 FQNEAQ (reference sequence). The CDR3 length is 14 residues. The V and J ends lost 5 bases and 8 bases, in that order; junction bases with no gene match: 8. CDR3 in DNA: TGTGCCAGCAGCCGAAGCGGGAGTAGCGATGAGCAGTTCTTC. It encodes CASSRSGSSDEQFF. Together with reference TRBV7-9 and TRBJ2-1, the CDR3 gives the full variable domain: DTGVSQNPRHKITKRGQNVTFRCDPISEHNRLYWYRQTLGQGPEFLTYFQNEAQLEKSRLLSDRFSAERPKGSFSTLEIQRTEQGDSAMYLCASSRSGSSDEQFFGPGTRLTVL.